This T cell receptor (beta chain) was profiled in a study of blood T cells in healthy people across ages. The study's findings and limits: Long-lived and aged donors differed, with more naive CD4+ cells and higher diversity in the long-lived.

A J-beta primer mix and a sample-barcoded 5' primer were used in a second PCR of roughly 7 to 12 cycles. Individual samples furnished no less than 3 million CDR3-containing paired-end reads apiece. TCRdb independently ran MiXCR on the 5' RACE reads; one entry per CDR3 protein. The table includes about 940,000 distinct CDR3 sequences, under 50% detected once. CDR1 is SGDLS and CDR2 is YYNGEE in the germline V gene. The CDR3 loop spans 15 amino acids. V was pared by 0 bases and J by 4 bases, with 11 bases between. Total RNA amounts of at least 6 micrograms were extracted per sample. As regards this clonotype: Its specificity is not known.

The source material was blood. This TCR was sampled from a man aged 25 to 40 in good health. This rearrangement joins TRBV9 to TRBJ2-1; D gene uncertain. The CDR3 protein is CASSVGAPLYNEQFF. The CDR3 DNA is TGTGCCAGCAGCGTAGGGGCCCCGTTATACAATGAGCAGTTCTTC.